These 22 T cell receptor beta chains share one sample of origin, sequenced in a study of cytomegalovirus exposure and HLA in healthy donors. PCR employed 60 Vbeta and 13 Jbeta primers. Generated by immunoSEQ multiplex PCR, the TCRdb table keeps only in-frame clones and is missing some. The table lists around 120,000 clones, around 84% of them singletons. Sequenced sample: PBMCs. The receptors here all came from a woman in her 40s in good health and CMV-seronegative.

The CDR3 DNA sequence: TGTGCCATCAGATCGACTAGTTTGGTCAGTGAGCAGTTCTTC. It codes for CAIRSTSLVSEQFF. The J gene is TRBJ2-1, the V gene TRBV10-3; TRBD2 is a possible D gene (6 bases). Trimming took off 6 bases at V and 9 bases at J, with 18 bases between the two ends. This CDR3 has 14 residues. Germline-derived CDR1 and CDR2 are ENHRY and SYGVKD.

The chain carries TRBV7-2 and TRBJ1-1, with TRBD1 matching 8 bases. Trimming removed 5 bases from V and 2 bases from J; junction bases left unmatched: 4. This CDR3 has 14 amino acids. Germline V gene sequence: CDR1 SGHTA, CDR2 FQGNSA. Written as DNA, the CDR3 is TGTGCCAGCAGCGCGGACAGGGTCAACACTGAAGCTTTCTTT. Its protein is CASSADRVNTEAFF.

This rearrangement joins TRBV6-1 to TRBJ2-7, with TRBD2 as a possible D gene (6 bases). CDR3 length: 14 residues. Trimming cost V 4 bases and J 4 bases, with 14 bases left between them. Germline V gene lookup returns CDR1 MNHNS and CDR2 SASEGT. Here the CDR3 reads CASSVYAGLYEQYF. CDR3 bases: TGTGCCAGCAGTGTTTATGCGGGGCTATACGAGCAGTACTTC.

V is TRBV7-2 and J is TRBJ1-2; tentative D call: TRBD1 (5 bases). Deletions cut 4 bases from V and 0 bases from J, with 18 bases between. The CDR3 runs 17 residues. The germline CDR1 and CDR2 sequences are SGHTA and FQGNSA. CDR3 in amino acids: CASSSYIAGIANYGYTF. The CDR3 coding sequence is TGTGCCAGCAGCTCATACATCGCAGGGATAGCTAACTATGGCTACACCTTC. The full variable domain, with the rest looked up from reference TRBV7-2 and TRBJ1-2, is GAGVSQSPSNKVTEKGKDVELRCDPISGHTALYWYRQSLGQGLEFLIYFQGNSAPDKSGLPSDRFSAERTGGSVSTLTIQRTQQEDSAVYLCASSSYIAGIANYGYTFGSGTRLTVV.

This clone occurred a few times. This chain uses TRBV6-5 with TRBJ1-5, with D possibly matching TRBD1 (5 bases). The CDR3 is 14 amino acids. The V gene lost 2 bases and the J gene lost 2 bases, with 7 bases spanning the gap. In germline, CDR1 is MNHEY, CDR2 SVGAGI. CDR3 sequence reads: CASSYRGGNQPQHF. CDR3 nucleotide sequence: TGTGCCAGCAGTTACAGGGGCGGCAATCAGCCCCAGCATTTT.

This clone was counted a single time. This chain joins TRBV28 and TRBJ1-2; perhaps TRBD1 as D (6 bases). The V gene lost 7 bases and the J gene lost 1 base, with 10 bases spanning the gap. The CDR3 covers 13 residues. The germline CDR1 and CDR2 sequences are MDHEN and SYDVKM. CDR3 region: CASTRGLNYGYTF. Here the CDR3 DNA reads TGTGCCAGCACCAGGGGCCTTAACTATGGCTACACCTTC.

The genes are TRBV4-1 and TRBJ1-4; D not resolved. The CDR3 runs 16 residues. Per germline, CDR1 MGHRA and CDR2 YSYEKL. V was trimmed by 0 bases and J by 3 bases, leaving 11 bases between them. Here the CDR3 DNA reads TGCGCCAGCAGCCAAGATAGCGGAAAACCTAATGAAAAACTGTTTTTT. This encodes CASSQDSGKPNEKLFF.

This chain links TRBV6-6 with TRBJ2-2; TRBD2 is a possible D gene (6 bases). The CDR3 extends over 14 amino acids. Trimming left V 11 bases short and J 2 bases short, with 15 bases between. Germline V CDR1 and CDR2: MNHNY, SVGAGI (reference sequence). The CDR3 is CAAREWTNTGELFF. The CDR3, as DNA: TGTGCCGCTCGGGAGTGGACAAACACCGGGGAGCTGTTTTTT.

The rearrangement uses TRBV5-1 and TRBJ2-7, with 7 nucleotides matching TRBD1. The CDR3 length is 16 residues. Germline assignment: CDR1 SGHRS and CDR2 YFSETQ. V shed 0 bases and J 2 bases; nucleotides not matched to a gene: 8. The DNA for the CDR3 is TGCGCCAGCAGCTTGGACCTAAGGGGGCTAACCTACGAGCAGTACTTC. Translating it yields CASSLDLRGLTYEQYF.

On this clone: A read error may account for a junction end that differs from germline. J is TRBJ2-5 and V is TRBV7-7; weak D call: TRBD1 (5 bases). The germline V gene encodes CDR1 SSHAT and CDR2 FNYEAQ (reference sequence). This CDR3 is built from 14 residues. The DNA for the CDR3 is TGTGCTAGCAGCAACGGCGGACCCTACAGGCTGCAGTACTTC. It encodes CASSNGGPYRLQYF.

CDR3 in amino acids: CASSPQTGRGTGELFF. DNA for the CDR3: TGTGCCAGCAGCCCCCAGACCGGTCGGGGGACCGGGGAGCTGTTTTTT. V usage is TRBV5-5 and J usage is TRBJ2-2; D might be TRBD2 (6 bases). Germline V gene sequence: CDR1 SGHKS, CDR2 YYEKEE (reference sequence). The CDR3 extends over 16 amino acids. Trimming left V 4 bases short and J 5 bases short, with 18 bases between.

The chain couples TRBV7-8 to TRBJ1-4; the D is unclear. Germline V gene data show CDR1 as SGHVS and CDR2 as FQNEAQ. V was trimmed by 3 bases and J by 7 bases, leaving 9 bases between them. The length of the CDR3 is 13 residues. The CDR3: CASSFRRPEKLFF. The CDR3 DNA reads TGTGCCAGCAGCTTTCGCAGGCCTGAAAAACTGTTTTTT.

The chain has TRBV4-2 and TRBJ2-2; D possibly corresponds to TRBD1 (6 bases). The CDR3 length is 17 residues. The germline V gene has CDR1 LGHNA and CDR2 YNFKEQ. V shed 0 bases and J shed 4 bases, with 15 bases lying between them. DNA for the CDR3: TGTGCCAGCAGCCAAGATCTGGGGGCACTAACCACCGGGGAGCTGTTTTTT. Residues: CASSQDLGALTTGELFF.

The CDR3 DNA follows: TGCGCCAGCAGCTTCCGAACAGGGACTGAGCAGTTCTTC. Protein sequence: CASSFRTGTEQFF. The gene calls are TRBV5-1 and TRBJ2-1; D perhaps matches TRBD1 (6 bases). With 2 bases removed from V and 9 bases from J, the gap between germline ends came to 12 bases. This CDR3 comprises 13 residues. The germline V gene has CDR1 SGHRS and CDR2 YFSETQ.

In nucleotides, the CDR3 is TGCGCCAGCAGCCAAGATCAGGGCACTGAAGCTTTCTTT. Encoded protein: CASSQDQGTEAFF. The chain joins TRBV4-1 to TRBJ1-1; D is perhaps TRBD1 (5 bases). V lost 0 bases to trimming and J lost 4 bases, with 6 bases between them. The CDR3 is 13 residues long. Germline CDR1 MGHRA, CDR2 YSYEKL.

This chain uses TRBV6-5 with TRBJ1-5, with 7 positions matching TRBD1. The CDR3 sequence is 14 residues long. Germline V gene lookup returns CDR1 MNHEY and CDR2 SVGAGI. V dropped 2 bases and J dropped 8; count of bases not matched to a gene: 6. The CDR3 DNA reads TGTGCCAGCAGTTACGACAGGGACAGCAAGCCCCAGCATTTT. It is translated as CASSYDRDSKPQHF.

The rearrangement links TRBV7-3 to TRBJ2-2, with D perhaps matching TRBD1 (6 bases). Germline loops: CDR1 SGHTA, CDR2 FQGTGA. V gave up 1 base and J gave up 6 bases, with 9 bases separating them. CDR3 size: 14 residues. The CDR3 reads CASSLRQGPGELFF. The CDR3, as DNA: TGTGCCAGCAGCTTAAGGCAGGGGCCCGGGGAGCTGTTTTTT.

This chain links TRBV19 with TRBJ1-2, with D maybe TRBD1 (5 bases). CDR3 length equals 14 residues. V was shortened by 2 bases and J by 0 bases, with 7 bases between the two germline ends. From germline, CDR1 is LNHDA and CDR2 SQIVND (reference sequence). CDR3 coding DNA: TGTGCCAGTAGTATATGGGGCCCTAACTATGGCTACACCTTC. Translating it yields CASSIWGPNYGYTF.

The chain is built from TRBV28 and TRBJ1-2, with a possible D match to TRBD1 (5 bases). The germline V gene has CDR1 MDHEN and CDR2 SYDVKM. V shed 7 bases and J shed 1 base, with 10 bases lying between them. This CDR3 is built from 13 residues. The CDR3 sequence is CASTQQDNYGYTF. CDR3 coding DNA: TGTGCCAGCACCCAACAGGATAACTATGGCTACACCTTC.

The gene calls are TRBV6-1 and TRBJ2-1; perhaps TRBD2 as D (6 bases). The germline V gene encodes CDR1 MNHNS and CDR2 SASEGT. Between the trimmed V and J ends, which lost 4 bases and 9 bases, there was a span of 13 bases. The CDR3 consists of 13 residues. This CDR3 is CASSVTRVAEQFF. As DNA, the CDR3 is TGTGCCAGCAGTGTGACTAGGGTCGCTGAGCAGTTCTTC.

The chain links TRBV6-5 to TRBJ2-7, with 10 positions matching TRBD2. V lost 2 bases and J lost 1; bases outside the gene matches: 2. Per the germline V gene, CDR1 is MNHEY and CDR2 is SVGAGI. This CDR3 region has 15 residues. The chain's CDR3 is CASSYTLAGSYEQYF. CDR3 bases: TGTGCCAGCAGTTACACACTAGCGGGGTCCTACGAGCAGTACTTC.

The chain carries TRBV6-1 and TRBJ1-1; 8 bases line up with TRBD1. Germline V CDR1 and CDR2: MNHNS, SASEGT. J was trimmed by 8 bases and V by 2 bases; bases with no gene match: 4. The CDR3 is made up of 13 amino acids. The CDR3: CASSEHQGAEAFF. The CDR3 DNA is TGTGCCAGCAGTGAACATCAGGGGGCCGAAGCTTTCTTT.